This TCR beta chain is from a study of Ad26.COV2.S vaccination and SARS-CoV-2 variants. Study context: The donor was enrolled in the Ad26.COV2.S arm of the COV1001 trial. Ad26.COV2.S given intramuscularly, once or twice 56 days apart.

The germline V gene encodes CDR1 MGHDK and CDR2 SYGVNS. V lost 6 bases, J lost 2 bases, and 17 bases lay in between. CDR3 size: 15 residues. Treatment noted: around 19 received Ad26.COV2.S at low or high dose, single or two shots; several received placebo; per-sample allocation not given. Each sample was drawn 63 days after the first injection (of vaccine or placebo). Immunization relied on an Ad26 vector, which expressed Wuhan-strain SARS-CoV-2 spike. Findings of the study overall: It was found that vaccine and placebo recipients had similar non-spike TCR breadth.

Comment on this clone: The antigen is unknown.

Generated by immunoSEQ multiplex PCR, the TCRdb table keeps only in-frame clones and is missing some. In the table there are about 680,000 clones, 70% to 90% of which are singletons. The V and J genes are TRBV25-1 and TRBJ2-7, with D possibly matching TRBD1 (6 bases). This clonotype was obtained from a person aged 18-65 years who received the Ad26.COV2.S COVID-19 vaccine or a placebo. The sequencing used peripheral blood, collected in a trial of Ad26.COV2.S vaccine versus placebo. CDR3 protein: CASSGQKVTPYEQYF. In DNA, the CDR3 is TGTGCCAGCAGCGGACAGAAGGTTACCCCCTACGAGCAGTACTTC.